This T cell receptor (beta chain) was sequenced in a study of T cells in tuberculosis. Looking at the study overall: Sequenced TCRs come from CD1B-GMM tetramer-binding T cells. Blood was taken before or within 7 days of anti-tuberculosis therapy.

Germline loops: CDR1 SGHTA, CDR2 FQGNSA. The CDR3 is 16 residues long. V was shortened by 1 base and J by 3 bases, with 12 bases between the two germline ends. Measured with immunoSEQ multiplex PCR; TCRdb has only the in-frame clones, and not every one. The repertoire holds about 38,000 clones, with roughly 94% as singletons. Time point of the sample: new active TB diagnosis, blood taken before or within 7 days of starting treatment. Each clinical donor contributed on average around 110,000 T cells from unsorted cryopreserved PBMC. V gene TRBV7-2 combines with J gene TRBJ1-4, with D maybe TRBD1 (6 bases). The source was PBMCs, collected at tuberculosis diagnosis. The clonotype was recovered from an adult with tuberculosis. CDR3 loop: CASSLEGGRANEKLFF. CDR3 bases: TGTGCCAGCAGCTTAGAGGGGGGGCGGGCTAATGAAAAACTGTTTTTT.